These 24 T cell receptor beta chains were all obtained from the same sample, sequenced in a study of molecular identifiers for immune sequencing clone quantification. TCRdb re-analysed the PCR reads in MiXCR, keeping a single row per CDR3 protein. This table has under 800,000 distinct CDR3 sequences, 25% appearing once. The sequencing input was naive CD8+ T cells from blood, with Jurkat cell RNA spiked in. Sample subset: FACS-sorted CD8+CD4-CCR7+CD45RA+ naive T cells. The receptors were gathered from a human donor in good health. Some libraries in this study had Jurkat cell RNA spiked in.

In regard to this clonotype: A single base separates this from a much larger clone, so it may be a read error. The chain is built from TRBV14 and TRBJ2-3, with D possibly being TRBD2 (6 bases). CDR1 is SGHDN, CDR2 FVKESK, per germline. CDR3 length equals 14 residues. The CDR3 loop reads CASSSPTSTGTQYF. CDR3 nucleotides: TGTGCCAGCAGCTCACCCACTAGCACAGGTACGCAGTATTTT.

Only a few counts were recorded for this clonotype. The chain couples TRBV20-1 to TRBJ1-6; no firm D call. Trimming removed 2 bases at V and 10 bases at J, with 9 bases between. The germline V gene encodes CDR1 DFQATT and CDR2 SNEGSKA (reference sequence). The CDR3 runs to 12 residues. CDR3 in amino acids: CSARPPNSPLHF. The CDR3 DNA reads as TGCAGTGCTAGACCCCCGAACTCACCCCTCCACTTT.

This clonotype was seen repeatedly, ten times or more. This chain connects TRBV7-2 to TRBJ2-1; a weak D match, TRBD2 (6 bases). The CDR3 has 14 residues. The germline V gene encodes CDR1 SGHTA and CDR2 FQGNSA. V was pared by 1 base and J by 9 bases, with 13 bases between. The CDR3 is CASSLVMAGTEQFF. The CDR3 nucleotides read TGTGCCAGCAGCTTAGTTATGGCGGGAACTGAGCAGTTCTTC.

The sample holds many counts of this clonotype. CDR3 coding DNA: TGTGCCACCAGCAGAGTAGGGGACAATCAGCCCCAGCATTTT. Amino acids: CATSRVGDNQPQHF. V is TRBV15 and J is TRBJ1-5; D might be TRBD1 (5 bases). The CDR3 is made up of 14 amino acids. CDR1 LNHNV and CDR2 YYDKDF come from the germline V gene (reference sequence). Deletions cut 1 base from V and 3 bases from J, with 7 bases between.

This clonotype was picked up a small number of times. The chain has TRBV12-3 or TRBV12-4 and TRBJ2-3; 9 positions match TRBD2. This CDR3 has 17 amino acids. V shed 7 bases and J 1 base; nucleotides not matched to a gene: 12. Here the CDR3 reads CASTPDRIAGGTDTQYF. The CDR3 bases are TGTGCCAGCACCCCCGATCGGATAGCGGGGGGCACAGATACGCAGTATTTT.

This clonotype occurred a few times. The chain is built from TRBV7-9 and TRBJ2-3; TRBD2 aligns across 8 bases. Germline trimming cut 5 bases from V and 1 base from J; bases unmatched to any gene: 14. CDR3 size: 18 residues. Germline lookup yields CDR1 SEHNR and CDR2 FQNEAQ (reference sequence). CDR3 sequence: CASSLSFGGSGGTDTQYF. CDR3 DNA sequence: TGTGCCAGCAGCCTAAGTTTCGGGGGTAGCGGGGGCACAGATACGCAGTATTTT.

This clonotype has just a few counts. Mismatch with germline at one junction end may stem from a read error. The chain uses TRBV30 and TRBJ2-7, with unresolved D. CDR1 and CDR2 (germline): GTSNPN, SVGIG (reference sequence). The length of the CDR3 is 14 residues. CDR3 sequence (DNA): TGTGCTTGGAGTGTACGTTATTTGGGCCACGAGCAGTACTTC. Encoded protein: CAWSVRYLGHEQYF.

This clonotype has only a few counts. This chain uses TRBV6-2 or TRBV6-3 with TRBJ1-1, with a possible D match to TRBD1 (5 bases). The germline V gene encodes CDR1 MNHEY and CDR2 SVGEGT. V was trimmed by 0 bases and J by 8 bases, leaving 10 bases between them. CDR3 length equals 13 residues. The CDR3 DNA sequence: TGTGCCAGCAGTTACTCGTTGGGACCCGAAGCTTTCTTT. It yields the protein CASSYSLGPEAFF.

The sample holds many counts of this clonotype. This rearrangement joins TRBV4-2 to TRBJ1-5, with a tentative D call TRBD1 (6 bases). The CDR3 spans 14 residues. The V and J ends lost 3 bases and 3 bases respectively, with 9 bases between them. Germline V CDR1 and CDR2: LGHNA, YNFKEQ. CDR3 bases: TGTGCCAGCAGCCAGCGGGACAACAATCAGCCCCAGCATTTT. Its protein is CASSQRDNNQPQHF.

This clonotype has only a few counts. CDR3 in DNA: TGTGCCAGCACCGCGGGGCGCGCGATAGATACGCAGTATTTT. It translates to CASTAGRAIDTQYF. The chain combines TRBV27 with TRBJ2-3; D may be TRBD2 (6 bases). The CDR3 extends over 14 amino acids. V lost 7 bases and J lost 5, with 16 bases in between. The germline V gene has CDR1 MNHEY and CDR2 SMNVEV (reference sequence).

As to this clonotype: One end of the junction varies from germline; a read error may be responsible. The genes are TRBV7-6 and TRBJ2-3; no reliable D call. The length of the CDR3 is 12 residues. CDR1 is SGHVS, CDR2 FNYEAQ, per germline. This CDR3 reads CASSLSSDMQYF. The CDR3 nucleotides are TGTGCCAGCAGCTTGAGTTCAGATATGCAGTATTTT.

This clonotype was observed many times. This chain uses TRBV28 with TRBJ2-3; TRBD2 might be the D (6 bases). The V end lost 2 bases, the J end lost 2 bases, and 11 bases lay between the germline ends. CDR3 length: 15 residues. The germline V gene encodes CDR1 MDHEN and CDR2 SYDVKM. CDR3 in DNA: TGTGCCAGCAGTTTAGGTGGGGGGTTCACAGATACGCAGTATTTT. It translates to CASSLGGGFTDTQYF.

The chain recombines TRBV6-2 or TRBV6-3 with TRBJ2-1; 8 nucleotides line up with TRBD2. Germline V CDR1 and CDR2: MNHEY, SVGEGT. The V segment lost 7 bases and the J segment 7 bases; nucleotides outside the gene matches: 6. CDR3 length: 13 amino acids. CDR3 sequence reads: CASTISGKNEQFF. As DNA, the CDR3 is TGTGCCAGCACCATTAGCGGGAAGAATGAGCAGTTCTTC.

The chain recombines TRBV9 with TRBJ2-5; 14 positions agree with TRBD2. The ends lost 7 bases at V and 3 bases at J; junction bases unmatched: 8. Germline V gives CDR1 SGDLS, CDR2 YYNGEE. The CDR3 spans 16 residues. The CDR3 DNA follows: TGTGCCAGCGGCGGCGAGGGACTAGCGGGAGAAGAGACCCAGTACTTC. Amino acid sequence: CASGGEGLAGEETQYF.

The chain recombines TRBV6-2 or TRBV6-3 with TRBJ1-3, with D unresolved. V gave up 7 bases and J gave up 0 bases, with 13 bases separating them. The germline V gene encodes CDR1 MNHEY and CDR2 SVGEGT. This CDR3 has 15 residues. CDR3 DNA: TGTGCCAGCACCTACGGAGGGTACTCTGGAAACACCATATATTTT. Translation gives CASTYGGYSGNTIYF.

This clonotype was seen at least ten times. The chain employs TRBV7-3 and TRBJ2-7, with a weak D call TRBD2 (6 bases). CDR1 is SGHTA, CDR2 FQGTGA, per germline. The V end was cut by 5 bases, the J end by 6 bases, with 11 bases between. This CDR3 has 12 amino acids. The CDR3 DNA is TGTGCCAGCAGCCCGTGGGGAGGCGAGCAGTACTTC. It encodes CASSPWGGEQYF. The full variable domain, its missing parts supplied by reference TRBV7-3 and TRBJ2-7, is GAGVSQTPSNKVTEKGKYVELRCDPISGHTALYWYRQSLGQGPEFLIYFQGTGAADDSGLPNDRFFAVRPEGSVSTLKIQRTERGDSAVYLCASSPWGGEQYFGPGTRLTVT.

This clonotype was seen a single time. Sequence at one end of the junction differs from germline and may be a read error. The chain links TRBV27 to TRBJ2-2; 8 bases fit TRBD1. Per the germline V gene, CDR1 is MNHEY and CDR2 is SMNVEV (reference sequence). CDR3 size: 16 residues. The CDR3 nucleotides read TGTGCCAGCAGTTTGGGCAGGGGGCTGAACACCGGGGAGCGGTTTTTT. It encodes CASSLGRGLNTGERFF.

This clonotype was seen only a few times. The rearrangement links TRBV27 to TRBJ1-6; 11 nucleotides line up with TRBD1. The V and J ends lost 2 bases and 8 bases, in that order; junction bases with no gene match: 2. This CDR3 region has 15 residues. The germline gives CDR1 MNHEY, CDR2 SMNVEV (reference sequence). The CDR3 coding sequence is TGTGCCAGCAGTTTACCGGGACAGGGGGATTCACCCCTCCACTTT. The encoded protein is CASSLPGQGDSPLHF.

This clonotype was counted ten times or more. The chain carries TRBV5-4 and TRBJ2-7; 7 bases are a match to TRBD1. Germline CDR1 is SGHNT and CDR2 is YYREEE (reference sequence). V lost 4 bases and J lost 6; bases outside the gene matches: 19. CDR3 length equals 17 residues. CDR3 sequence: CASSRNSGQYRLPEQYF. CDR3 sequence (DNA): TGTGCCAGCAGCCGGAACTCGGGACAGTACCGATTACCCGAGCAGTACTTC.

In its sample, this clonotype was seen many times. This chain joins TRBV29-1 and TRBJ2-3, with 10 nucleotides matching TRBD1. Germline V gene lookup returns CDR1 SQVTM and CDR2 ANQGSEA. Trimming removed 8 bases from V and 2 bases from J; junction bases left unmatched: 7. The CDR3 is 14 residues long. The CDR3 bases are TGCAGCCCGAGGGGACAGGGGTACACAGATACGCAGTATTTT. Residues: CSPRGQGYTDTQYF.

This clonotype was recorded only once. Relative to the germline gene, one junction end is altered; a read error may explain this. This chain uses TRBV7-9 with TRBJ2-7, with a possible D match to TRBD2 (5 bases). The CDR3 consists of 14 residues. CDR1 is SEHNR and CDR2 is FQNEAQ in the germline V gene (reference sequence). The CDR3 DNA follows: TGTGCCAGCAGCGACTCGCGGGTATTGCACGAGCAGCACTTC. Protein product: CASSDSRVLHEQHF.

This clonotype was counted a single time. The junction departs from the called germline gene at one end, perhaps through a read error. The chain has TRBV12-3 or TRBV12-4 and TRBJ1-4, with D perhaps TRBD1 (5 bases). CDR3 length: 14 amino acids. The CDR3 protein is CASSLRGPNEKLFF. The CDR3 coding sequence is TGTGCCAGCAGTTTAAGGGGACCTAACGAAAAACTGTTTTTT.

This clonotype occurred many times. The J gene is TRBJ2-1, the V gene TRBV5-1; 10 bases fit TRBD2. The germline V gene encodes CDR1 SGHRS and CDR2 YFSETQ. This CDR3 contains 17 residues. After removal of 2 bases from V and 9 bases from J, the junction contained 14 bases not matched to a gene. This CDR3 is CASSFGEREGPAGEQFF. The CDR3 DNA sequence: TGCGCCAGCAGCTTTGGGGAGCGGGAGGGCCCGGCGGGTGAGCAGTTCTTC.

The table lists this clonotype with a count of one. A much bigger clone sits one base away, suggesting this may be a read error. The chain combines TRBV24-1 with TRBJ1-5; tentative D call: TRBD1 (5 bases). Germline lookup yields CDR1 KGHDR and CDR2 SFDVKD. CDR3 length: 15 residues. V lost 2 bases, J lost 6 bases, and 13 bases lay in between. In DNA form, the CDR3 reads TGTGCCACCAGTGATTCGATTAGGGGCAGTCAGCCCCAGCATTTT. Amino acid sequence: CATSDSIRGSQPQHF.